These 10 T cell receptor beta chains came from one sample sequenced in a study of shared clonotypes between healthy human individuals. The method was immunoSEQ multiplex PCR; TCRdb's version includes in-frame clones alone and lacks a portion of them. The data show a few million clones, approximately 96% seen once. The sample comprised naive CD4+ T cells sorted from blood. The subset denotes: CD45RA+ positively selected. The origin of the receptors is a man between 18 and 29 years old in good health.

The V and J genes are TRBV29-1 and TRBJ1-3, with D possibly being TRBD1 (6 bases). The CDR3 is 14 amino acids. CDR1 and CDR2 (germline): SQVTM, ANQGSEA. V lost 1 base to trimming and J lost 0 bases, with 7 bases between them. CDR3 DNA sequence: TGCAGCGTTGAAGGGACAGACTCTGGAAACACCATATATTTT. It translates to CSVEGTDSGNTIYF.

Worth noting for this clone: This same CDR3 is encoded by further DNA sequences in the sample. The rearrangement links TRBV5-4 to TRBJ2-2; the D is unclear. There are 16 residues in the CDR3. Germline lookup yields CDR1 SGHNT and CDR2 YYREEE (reference sequence). Trimming stripped 0 bases from V and 1 base from J, with 10 bases between. CDR3 amino acids: CASSLASSKNTGELFF. The CDR3 nucleotides read TGTGCCAGCAGCTTGGCGTCCAGTAAGAACACCGGGGAGCTGTTTTTT.

On this clone itself: The junction does not match germline at one end; this may be a read error. The genes are TRBV6-1 and TRBJ2-4; TRBD1 is a possible D gene (5 bases). The germline V gene has CDR1 MNHNS and CDR2 SASEGT. The CDR3 is made up of 12 amino acids. In DNA form, the CDR3 reads TGTGCCAGCAGTGAAGCGGAAGGGGCTTTGAACTTC. It translates to CASSEAEGALNF.

The chain couples TRBV5-1 to TRBJ2-5; D is uncertain. The CDR3 runs to 15 residues. From germline, CDR1 is SGHRS and CDR2 YFSETQ. V lost 0 bases to trimming and J lost 4 bases, with 13 bases between them. The CDR3 loop is CASSLAGQWGETQYF. In nucleotides, the CDR3 is TGCGCCAGCAGCTTGGCCGGTCAATGGGGAGAGACCCAGTACTTC.

The sample holds one count of this clone. The genes are TRBV6-5 and TRBJ1-3, with no clear D. The germline gives CDR1 MNHEY, CDR2 SVGAGI. The CDR3 sequence is 15 residues long. The V end lost 5 bases, the J end lost 0 bases, and 11 bases lay between the germline ends. In DNA, the CDR3 is TGTGCCAGCAGTCCGGGATTGCCCTCTGGAAACACCATATATTTT. Its translation is CASSPGLPSGNTIYF.

This clone was detected only once. The rearrangement uses TRBV9 and TRBJ2-2; D is unclear. V was trimmed by 0 bases and J by 1 base, leaving 13 bases between them. The CDR3 loop spans 17 amino acids. The V gene's germline CDR1 is SGDLS and CDR2 YYNGEE. CDR3 sequence (DNA): TGTGCCAGCAGCGTAGTAGACACCCGAATGAACACCGGGGAGCTGTTTTTT. It codes for CASSVVDTRMNTGELFF.

Only one count was recorded for this clone. This chain connects TRBV5-4 to TRBJ2-1; perhaps TRBD2 as D (7 bases). V shed 7 bases and J shed 4 bases, with 18 bases lying between them. Germline CDR1 and CDR2: SGHNT and YYREEE (reference sequence). This CDR3 spans 15 amino acids. CDR3 sequence reads: CASGAGAGNYNEQFF. DNA for the CDR3: TGTGCCAGCGGGGCGGGGGCTGGCAATTACAATGAGCAGTTCTTC. The full variable domain, with the rest looked up from reference TRBV5-4 and TRBJ2-1, is ETGVTQSPTHLIKTRGQQVTLRCSSQSGHNTVSWYQQALGQGPQFIFQYYREEENGRGNFPPRFSGLQFPNYSSELNVNALELDDSALYLCASGAGAGNYNEQFFGPGTRLTVL.

Of note for this clone: At one end, the junction sequence differs from germline, possibly due to a read error. The genes are TRBV7-7 and TRBJ2-5; 16 bases are a match to TRBD2. CDR1 and CDR2 from the germline V gene are SSHAT and FNYEAQ (reference sequence). CDR3 length: 19 residues. The CDR3 spells CASSLGLAGGPRGQETQYF. CDR3 DNA sequence: TGTGCTAGCAGCCTGGGACTAGCGGGAGGGCCGCGGGGACAAGAGACCCAGTACTTC.

In regard to this clone: Other DNA sequences in this sample translate to the same CDR3. The chain recombines TRBV5-1 with TRBJ2-1; 10 bases are a match to TRBD1. The germline V gene has CDR1 SGHRS and CDR2 YFSETQ. With V trimmed by 0 bases and J by 6 bases, 3 bases remained unmatched. The CDR3 runs to 15 residues. CDR3 DNA: TGCGCCAGCAGCTTGGAGGGACAGGGGTTCAATGAGCAGTTCTTC. Protein sequence: CASSLEGQGFNEQFF. Variable domain in full (rest from reference TRBV5-1 and TRBJ2-1): KAGVTQTPRYLIKTRGQQVTLSCSPISGHRSVSWYQQTPGQGLQFLFEYFSETQRNKGNFPGRFSGRQFSNSRSEMNVSTLELGDSALYLCASSLEGQGFNEQFFGPGTRLTVL.

The chain couples TRBV6-1 to TRBJ1-1; 11 bases fit TRBD1. Per germline, CDR1 MNHNS and CDR2 SASEGT. Germline trimming cut 5 bases from V and 4 bases from J; bases unmatched to any gene: 3. The CDR3 sequence is 14 residues long. The DNA of the CDR3 is TGTGCCAGCAGTTTAGGGACAGGGGGCACTGAAGCTTTCTTT. Translating gives CASSLGTGGTEAFF.